This TCR beta chain derives from a study of T cells in Graves' hyperthyroidism and ophthalmopathy. RNA transcripts were the template for amplifying TCR beta CDR3 regions. The primer set for the first-round RT-PCR of the TCR CDR3 was HTBI. One entry per CDR3 protein, called by TCRdb with MiXCR from the multiplex PCR reads. Found here are around 600,000 distinct CDR3 sequences, roughly 16% of them singletons; the top ten hold less than 3.5%. The CDR3 is 15 residues long. Germline V CDR1 and CDR2: SGHAT, FQNNGV. The V and J ends lost 0 bases and 4 bases respectively, with 10 bases between them. Ten or more counts support this clonotype.

The source of this sequence is a woman aged 40 to 50 with Graves' ophthalmopathy. The sequenced sample was blood. The gene calls are TRBV11-2 and TRBJ2-1; D perhaps matches TRBD2 (6 bases). As DNA, the CDR3 is TGTGCCAGCAGCTTAGAACGGGAGAGTTACAATGAGCAGTTCTTC. It specifies CASSLERESYNEQFF.